The clone carrying this T cell receptor (beta chain) came up a few times. CDR1 is SQVTM and CDR2 is ANQGSEA in the germline V gene. This CDR3 spans 15 amino acids. J gave up 2 bases and V 7 bases, and 9 bases lay outside the gene matches. This sample was included in a study of identical twins. Template switching supplied a universal primer site; unique molecular identifiers were carried on the cDNA. TCRdb reanalysed the 5' RACE reads using MiXCR and keeps one entry per CDR3 protein. The sample records 650,000 to 800,000 distinct CDR3 sequences, less than 10% being singletons. This sample was shared with a second study, whose subject was yellow fever vaccine responses in identical twins.

The V gene is TRBV29-1, the J gene TRBJ2-1; 9 bases match TRBD1. The clonotype comes from a woman between 18 and 29 years old in good health. The sequenced sample consisted of PBMCs. The CDR3 is CSGTGGYPTYNEQFF. The CDR3, as DNA: TGCAGCGGTACAGGGGGCTATCCTACCTACAATGAGCAGTTCTTC.